This entry describes one T cell receptor (beta chain). CDR3 length: 15 residues. V gave up 6 bases and J gave up 3 bases, with 14 bases separating them. CDR1 and CDR2 (germline): SNHLY, FYNNEI. The sample belongs to a study of blood T cell repertoires in COVID-19. The data were produced by immunoSEQ multiplex PCR, yet TCRdb's version contains in-frame clones alone and is incomplete. This table has 400,000 to 500,000 clones, 86% appearing once. The TCR comes from a woman in her twenties or thirties with active or convalescent COVID-19. The specimen was peripheral blood. This chain joins TRBV2 and TRBJ1-4; TRBD1 is a possible D gene (6 bases). The CDR3 reads CASSIGGGANEKLFF. In DNA form, the CDR3 reads TGTGCCAGCAGCATTGGAGGGGGGGCTAATGAAAAACTGTTTTTT.